This TCR beta chain was recovered during a study of OX40 agonist ivuxolimab in advanced cancers. Overall study findings and caveats: Not determined was the antigen specificity of the expanded peripheral T cells. Doses of 0.1 to 3.0 mg/kg were accompanied by clonal expansion of CD4+ and CD8+ blood T cells by week 6.

Anyone with autoimmune disease history or systemic immunosuppression was excluded. Blood sampling was done at baseline, cycle 4 day 1, and cycle 7 day 1. Points on this clone: The antigen is not known.

This table comes from immunoSEQ multiplex PCR, and its TCRdb copy is limited to in-frame clones, with some not included. The sample contains over 70,000 clones, 90% to 95% of which appear only once. This CDR3 region has 16 residues. V was cut by 0 bases and J by 0 bases, with 12 bases left in between. Germline lookup yields CDR1 MNHEY and CDR2 SMNVEV (reference sequence). This clonotype was sampled from an adult with an advanced solid tumor such as melanoma, head and neck, liver or kidney cancer. The sequenced sample was CD4+ or CD8+ T cells sorted from blood, obtained in a trial of the OX40 agonist ivuxolimab. The chain is built from TRBV27 and TRBJ2-7; possibly TRBD1 for D (5 bases). The CDR3 DNA is TGTGCCAGCAGTTTATCTTCGTCGCAGGGCTCCTACGAGCAGTACTTC. As protein: CASSLSSSQGSYEQYF.